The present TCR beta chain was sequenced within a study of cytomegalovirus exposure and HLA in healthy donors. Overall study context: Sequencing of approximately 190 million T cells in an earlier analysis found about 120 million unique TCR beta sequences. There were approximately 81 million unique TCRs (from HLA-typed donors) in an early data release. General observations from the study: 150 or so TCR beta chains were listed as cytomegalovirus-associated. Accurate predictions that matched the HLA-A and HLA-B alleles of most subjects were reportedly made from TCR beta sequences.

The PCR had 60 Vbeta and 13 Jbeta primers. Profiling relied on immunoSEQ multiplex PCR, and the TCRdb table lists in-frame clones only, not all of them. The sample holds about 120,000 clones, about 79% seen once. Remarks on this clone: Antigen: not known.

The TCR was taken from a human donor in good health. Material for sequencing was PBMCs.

CDR3 residues: CASSPGEAGSSMTPQHF. The CDR3, as DNA: TGTGCCAGCAGCCCTGGGGAGGCAGGGTCCTCAATGACGCCCCAGCATTTT. V usage is TRBV7-8 and J usage is TRBJ1-5; TRBD1 is a possible D gene (5 bases). Trimming took off 5 bases at V and 9 bases at J, with 26 bases between the two ends. Germline V gene sequence: CDR1 SGHVS, CDR2 FQNEAQ. The CDR3 covers 17 residues.